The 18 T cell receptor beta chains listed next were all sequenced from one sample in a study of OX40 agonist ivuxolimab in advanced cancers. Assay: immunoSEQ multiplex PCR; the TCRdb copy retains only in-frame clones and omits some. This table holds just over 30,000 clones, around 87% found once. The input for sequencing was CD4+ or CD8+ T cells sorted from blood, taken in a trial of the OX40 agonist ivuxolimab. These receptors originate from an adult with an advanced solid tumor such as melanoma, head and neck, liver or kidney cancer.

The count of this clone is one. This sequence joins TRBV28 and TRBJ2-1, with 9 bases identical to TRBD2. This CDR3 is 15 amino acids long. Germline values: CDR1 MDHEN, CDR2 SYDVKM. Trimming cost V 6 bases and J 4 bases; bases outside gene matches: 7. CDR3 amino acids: CASRALAGRYNEQFF. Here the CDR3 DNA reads TGTGCCAGCAGAGCTCTAGCGGGAAGGTACAATGAGCAGTTCTTC.

The CDR3 region is CASGKGQGQDTQYF. For the CDR3, the DNA is TGTGCTAGTGGTAAGGGACAGGGCCAAGATACGCAGTATTTT. The gene calls are TRBV12-5 and TRBJ2-3, with TRBD1 matching 9 bases. Germline trimming cut 5 bases from V and 5 bases from J; bases unmatched to any gene: 5. The CDR3 runs to 14 residues. Germline-derived CDR1 and CDR2 are LGHNT and FRNRAP.

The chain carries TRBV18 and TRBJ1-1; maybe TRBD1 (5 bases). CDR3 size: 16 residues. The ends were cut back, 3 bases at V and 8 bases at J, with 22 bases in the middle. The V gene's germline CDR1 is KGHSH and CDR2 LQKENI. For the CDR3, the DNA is TGTGCCAGCTCACCCTCCCAAACGACACGCAGGGTCGAAGCTTTCTTT. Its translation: CASSPSQTTRRVEAFF.

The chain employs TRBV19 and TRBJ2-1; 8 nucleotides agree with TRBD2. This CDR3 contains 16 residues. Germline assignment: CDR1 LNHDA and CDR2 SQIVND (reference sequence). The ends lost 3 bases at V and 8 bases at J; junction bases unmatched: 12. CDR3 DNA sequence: TGTGCCAGTAGTATGTACAACGGGAGGGCTGGCGATGAGCAGTTCTTC. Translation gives CASSMYNGRAGDEQFF.

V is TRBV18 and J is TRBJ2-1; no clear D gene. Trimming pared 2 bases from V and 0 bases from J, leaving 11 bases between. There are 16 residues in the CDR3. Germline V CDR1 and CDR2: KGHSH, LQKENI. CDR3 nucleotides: TGTGCCAGCTCACCAGGGCGGAAGAGCTCCTACAATGAGCAGTTCTTC. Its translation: CASSPGRKSSYNEQFF.

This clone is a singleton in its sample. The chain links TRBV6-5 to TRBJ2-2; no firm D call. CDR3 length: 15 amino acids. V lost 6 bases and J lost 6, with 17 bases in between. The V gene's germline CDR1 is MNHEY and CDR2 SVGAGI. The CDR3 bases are TGTGCCAGCAGAAGGAGTAACTCAAGCCCCGGGGAGCTGTTTTTT. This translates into CASRRSNSSPGELFF.

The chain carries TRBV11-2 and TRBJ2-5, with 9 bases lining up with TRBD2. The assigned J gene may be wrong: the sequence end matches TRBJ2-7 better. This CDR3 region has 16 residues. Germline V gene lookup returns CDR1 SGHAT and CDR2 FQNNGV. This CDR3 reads CASSLESGLAGYEQYF. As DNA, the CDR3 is TGTGCCAGCAGCTTAGAATCGGGACTAGCAGGGTACGAGCAGTACTTC.

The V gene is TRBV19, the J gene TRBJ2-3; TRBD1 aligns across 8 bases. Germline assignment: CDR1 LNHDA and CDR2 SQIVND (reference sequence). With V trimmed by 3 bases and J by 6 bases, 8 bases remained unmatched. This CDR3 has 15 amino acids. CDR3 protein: CASSMGTGGTDTQYF. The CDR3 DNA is TGTGCCAGTAGTATGGGGACAGGCGGAACCGATACGCAGTATTTT.

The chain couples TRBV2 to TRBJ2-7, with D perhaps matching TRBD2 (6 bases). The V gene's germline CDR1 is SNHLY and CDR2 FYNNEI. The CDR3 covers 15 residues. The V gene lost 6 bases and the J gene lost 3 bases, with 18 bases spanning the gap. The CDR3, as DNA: TGTGCCAGCAGCGAACCCTGGACTATTCACTACGAGCAGTACTTC. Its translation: CASSEPWTIHYEQYF.

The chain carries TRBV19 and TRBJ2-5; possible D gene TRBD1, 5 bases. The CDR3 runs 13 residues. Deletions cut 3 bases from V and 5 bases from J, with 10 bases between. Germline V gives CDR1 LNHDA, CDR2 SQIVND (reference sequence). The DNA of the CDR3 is TGTGCCAGTAGTATGAACAGGAAGGAGACCCAGTACTTC. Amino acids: CASSMNRKETQYF.

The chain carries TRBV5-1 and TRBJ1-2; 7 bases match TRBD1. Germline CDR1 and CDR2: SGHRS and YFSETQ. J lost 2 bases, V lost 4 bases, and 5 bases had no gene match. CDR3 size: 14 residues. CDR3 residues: CASSPRTGNYGYTF. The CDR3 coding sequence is TGCGCCAGCAGCCCGAGGACAGGCAACTATGGCTACACCTTC.

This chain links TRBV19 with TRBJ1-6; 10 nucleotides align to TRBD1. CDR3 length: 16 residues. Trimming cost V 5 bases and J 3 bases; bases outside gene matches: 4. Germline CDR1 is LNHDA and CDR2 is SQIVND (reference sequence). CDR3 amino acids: CASSLRDRGYNSPLHF. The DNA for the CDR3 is TGTGCCAGTAGTTTACGGGACAGGGGCTATAATTCACCCCTCCACTTT.

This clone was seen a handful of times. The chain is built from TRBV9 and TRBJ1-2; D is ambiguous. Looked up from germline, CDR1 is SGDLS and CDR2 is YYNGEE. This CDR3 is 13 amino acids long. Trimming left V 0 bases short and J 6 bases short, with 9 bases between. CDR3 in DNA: TGTGCCAGCAGCGTAGAAGGGTTCCATGGCTACACCTTC. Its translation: CASSVEGFHGYTF.

The DNA of the CDR3 is TGTGCCAGCAGTTTTCAGGGAAACTATGGCTACACCTTC. Protein product: CASSFQGNYGYTF. This chain connects TRBV28 to TRBJ1-2; maybe TRBD1 (5 bases). CDR3 size: 13 residues. Germline-derived CDR1 and CDR2 are MDHEN and SYDVKM. V lost 3 bases and J 2 bases, leaving 7 bases between the germline ends.

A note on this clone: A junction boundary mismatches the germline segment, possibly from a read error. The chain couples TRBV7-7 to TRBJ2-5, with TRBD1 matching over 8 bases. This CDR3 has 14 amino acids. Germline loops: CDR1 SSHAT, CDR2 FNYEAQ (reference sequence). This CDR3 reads CASSVTGGGETQYF. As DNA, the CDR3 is TGTGCTAGCAGCGTTACAGGGGGAGGAGAGACCCAGTACTTC.

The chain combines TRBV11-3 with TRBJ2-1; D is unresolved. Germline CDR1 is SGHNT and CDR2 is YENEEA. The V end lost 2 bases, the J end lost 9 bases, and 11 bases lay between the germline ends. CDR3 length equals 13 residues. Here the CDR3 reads CASSLMAWSEQFF. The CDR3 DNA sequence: TGTGCCAGCAGCTTAATGGCCTGGAGTGAGCAGTTCTTC.

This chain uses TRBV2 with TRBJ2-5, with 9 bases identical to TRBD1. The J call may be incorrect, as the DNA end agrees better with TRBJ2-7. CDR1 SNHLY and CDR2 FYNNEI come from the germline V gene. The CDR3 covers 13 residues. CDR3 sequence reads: CASSRDRAYEQYF. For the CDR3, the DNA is TGTGCCAGCAGTCGGGACAGGGCTTACGAGCAGTACTTC.

The CDR3 bases are TGTGCCAGCAGCCACCCCGGGGGAGCCTACGAGCAGTACTTC. Protein: CASSHPGGAYEQYF. The gene calls are TRBV5-8 and TRBJ2-7; D may be TRBD2 (6 bases). The germline gives CDR1 SGHTS, CDR2 YDEGEE. V was clipped by 4 bases and J by 2 bases, with 13 bases between them. The CDR3 is 14 residues long. Looking up the rest from reference TRBV5-8 and TRBJ2-7 gives the full variable domain: EAGVTQSPTHLIKTRGQQATLRCSPISGHTSVYWYQQALGLGLQFLLWYDEGEERNRGNFPPRFSGRQFPNYSSELNVNALELEDSALYLCASSHPGGAYEQYFGPGTRLTVT.